This entry is about one TCR beta chain. Its antigen is unknown. Every HIV-positive participant received treatment in the United States. The sample is drawn from a study of long-term antiretroviral therapy in people with HIV. The CDR3 is 18 residues long. The germline CDR1 and CDR2 sequences are SEHNR and FQNEAQ (reference sequence). V lost 4 bases to trimming and J lost 5 bases; unmatched junction nucleotides: 18. The authors ran the immunoSEQ assay, v3.0, at survey level. Using immunoSEQ multiplex PCR, the repertoire was profiled, and TCRdb retains in-frame clones only, with some absent. Of roughly 33,000 clones listed, 95% to 98% are singletons. Study outcomes and limitations: Blood draws took place between about 2004 and 2018 and possibly involved older ART regimens. With ART, diversity went up but was still lower than in transplant donor controls. CDR3 lengths in HIV samples spanned a narrower range than controls.

V usage is TRBV7-9 and J usage is TRBJ2-3; 7 bases agree with TRBD2. Sample: unsorted PBMCs, taken 6.9 years after starting antiretroviral therapy. The clonotype comes from a man aged 25-45 years with HIV. CDR3 loop: CASSSKLRPAGAGDTQYF. CDR3 nucleotide sequence: TGTGCCAGCAGCTCGAAACTTCGGCCGGCGGGAGCTGGAGATACGCAGTATTTT.